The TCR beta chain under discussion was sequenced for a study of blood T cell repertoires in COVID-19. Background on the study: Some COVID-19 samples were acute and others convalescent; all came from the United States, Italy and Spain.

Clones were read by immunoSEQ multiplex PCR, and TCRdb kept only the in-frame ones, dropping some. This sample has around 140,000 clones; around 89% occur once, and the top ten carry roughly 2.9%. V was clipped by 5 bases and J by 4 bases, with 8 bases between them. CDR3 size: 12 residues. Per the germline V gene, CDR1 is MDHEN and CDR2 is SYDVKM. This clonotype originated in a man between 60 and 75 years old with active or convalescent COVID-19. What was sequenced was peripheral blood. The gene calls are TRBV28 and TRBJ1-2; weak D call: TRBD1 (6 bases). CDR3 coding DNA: TGTGCCAGCAGTGACAGGCTCTATGGCTACACCTTC. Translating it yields CASSDRLYGYTF.